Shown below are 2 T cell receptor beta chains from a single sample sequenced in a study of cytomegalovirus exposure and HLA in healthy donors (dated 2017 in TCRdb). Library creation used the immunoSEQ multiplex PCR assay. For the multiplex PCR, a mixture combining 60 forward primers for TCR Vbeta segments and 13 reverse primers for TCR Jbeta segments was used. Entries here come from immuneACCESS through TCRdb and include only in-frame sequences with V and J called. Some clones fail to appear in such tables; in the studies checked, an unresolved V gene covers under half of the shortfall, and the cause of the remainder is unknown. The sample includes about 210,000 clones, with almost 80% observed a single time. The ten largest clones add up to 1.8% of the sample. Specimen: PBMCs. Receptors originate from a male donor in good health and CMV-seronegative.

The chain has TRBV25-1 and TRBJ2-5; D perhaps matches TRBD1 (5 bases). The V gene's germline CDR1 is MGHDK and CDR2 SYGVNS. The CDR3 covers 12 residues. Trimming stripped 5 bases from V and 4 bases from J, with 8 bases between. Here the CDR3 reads CASSPGRETQYF. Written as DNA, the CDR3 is TGTGCCAGCAGTCCAGGGCGAGAGACCCAGTACTTC.

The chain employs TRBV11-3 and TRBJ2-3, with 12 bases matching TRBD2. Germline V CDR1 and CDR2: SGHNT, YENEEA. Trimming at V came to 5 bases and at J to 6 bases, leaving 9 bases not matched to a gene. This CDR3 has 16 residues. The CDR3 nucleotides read TGTGCCAGCAGCCCTCTAGCGGGGGGGCCGGGCGATACGCAGTATTTT. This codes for CASSPLAGGPGDTQYF.